This passage covers 21 T cell receptor beta chains from one sample sequenced in a study of shared clonotypes between healthy human individuals. Assay: immunoSEQ multiplex PCR; the TCRdb copy retains only in-frame clones and omits some. The sample has approximately 110,000 clones; just over 65% are singletons. The sample comprised memory CD8+ T cells sorted from blood. Subset denoted: CD45RO+ cells pooled with CCR7-negative TemRA cells. The receptors derive from a woman in her 30s in good health.

V is TRBV7-2 and J is TRBJ1-2; 7 bases fit TRBD1. This CDR3 has 14 residues. The junction had 9 bases not matched to a gene; V was cut back by 3 bases and J by 8 bases. CDR1 is SGHTA, CDR2 FQGNSA, per germline. DNA of the CDR3: TGTGCCAGCAGCTTCGGGCAGGGGGTTGGGGGCTACACCTTC. It specifies CASSFGQGVGGYTF. Drawing the rest from reference TRBV7-2 and TRBJ1-2, the complete variable domain is GAGVSQSPSNKVTEKGKDVELRCDPISGHTALYWYRQSLGQGLEFLIYFQGNSAPDKSGLPSDRFSAERTGGSVSTLTIQRTQQEDSAVYLCASSFGQGVGGYTFGSGTRLTVV.

The V call is TRBV19, the J call TRBJ1-5; maybe TRBD1 (5 bases). Trimming removed 4 bases at V and 7 bases at J, with 8 bases between. The CDR3 is 12 amino acids. Germline V gene data show CDR1 as LNHDA and CDR2 as SQIVND (reference sequence). The DNA for the CDR3 is TGTGCCAGTAGTAAAACAGGCCAGCCCCAGCATTTT. Translating it yields CASSKTGQPQHF.

The chain links TRBV28 to TRBJ2-1, with D perhaps TRBD2 (5 bases). Trimming took 5 bases from V and 8 from J, leaving 13 bases between them. The CDR3 loop spans 13 amino acids. Germline loops: CDR1 MDHEN, CDR2 SYDVKM. CDR3 DNA: TGTGCCAGCAGTGTTTTAGGAGGCCATGAGCAGTTCTTC. It specifies CASSVLGGHEQFF.

The table lists this clone with a few counts. The gene calls are TRBV5-1 and TRBJ2-1; no clear D gene. Germline values: CDR1 SGHRS, CDR2 YFSETQ. Trimming shortened V by 0 bases and J by 2 bases, and 9 bases separated the two germline ends. The CDR3 has 15 residues. CDR3 bases: TGCGCCAGCAGCTTGGCCAGCGAGGCCTACAATGAGCAGTTCTTC. It translates to CASSLASEAYNEQFF.

In this sample, this clone turned up many times. The chain has TRBV27 and TRBJ2-5; no clear D. The J call may be mistaken, given a closer DNA end match to TRBJ2-7. The length of the CDR3 is 12 residues. Germline V gene lookup returns CDR1 MNHEY and CDR2 SMNVEV (reference sequence). CDR3 in DNA: TGTGCCAGCAGTTTGGGCGGCTACGAGCAGTACTTC. This encodes CASSLGGYEQYF.

This clone was detected many times. V usage is TRBV7-2 and J usage is TRBJ1-3; tentative D call: TRBD1 (6 bases). Germline CDR1 SGHTA, CDR2 FQGNSA. V lost 0 bases and J lost 4, with 19 bases in between. CDR3 length: 18 amino acids. The DNA for the CDR3 is TGTGCCAGCAGCTTAGCGACGATGGGGGGCTGGAGCGGAAACACCATATATTTT. This codes for CASSLATMGGWSGNTIYF.

The rearrangement links TRBV5-1 to TRBJ2-7, with D unclear. The germline gives CDR1 SGHRS, CDR2 YFSETQ. V was shortened by 7 bases and J by 5 bases, with 16 bases between the two germline ends. The CDR3 runs to 13 residues. The CDR3 loop reads CASYGREVHEQYF. The CDR3, as DNA: TGCGCCAGCTACGGGCGCGAGGTCCACGAGCAGTACTTC.

The chain is built from TRBV6-5 and TRBJ2-5; D is unresolved. The DNA end lines up better with TRBJ2-7; the J call may be wrong. The V gene's germline CDR1 is MNHEY and CDR2 SVGAGI. This CDR3 is 14 amino acids long. The CDR3 DNA reads as TGTGCCAGCAGTTACTCCGGGCCAGGCAACGAGCAGTACTTC. It yields the protein CASSYSGPGNEQYF.

This chain joins TRBV19 and TRBJ2-1, with TRBD1 identical over 8 bases. This CDR3 has 15 residues. V trimming: 5 bases; J trimming: 8 bases; junction bases outside the gene matches: 11. Germline assignment: CDR1 LNHDA and CDR2 SQIVND (reference sequence). DNA of the CDR3: TGTGCCAGTAGTGTCCCGCAGACAGGGGTCCATGAGCAGTTCTTC. This encodes CASSVPQTGVHEQFF.

V gene TRBV28 combines with J gene TRBJ2-1, with D hard to call. The CDR3 consists of 13 residues. Germline V gives CDR1 MDHEN, CDR2 SYDVKM. The ends were cut back, 6 bases at V and 15 bases at J, with 21 bases in the middle. CDR3 residues: CASSYYRERMRFF. For the CDR3, the DNA is TGTGCCAGCAGCTATTATAGAGAGAGGATGCGGTTCTTC.

This clone was found a few times. The rearrangement joins TRBV6-1 to TRBJ2-5; 12 bases line up with TRBD2. The DNA end is more similar to TRBJ2-7, so the J call may be wrong. CDR1 is MNHNS, CDR2 SASEGT, per germline. This CDR3 is built from 15 residues. The CDR3 is CASSGLAGTSYEQYF. The CDR3 DNA reads as TGTGCCAGCAGCGGACTAGCGGGAACTTCCTACGAGCAGTACTTC.

Comments on this clone: The sample carries other DNA sequences with the same CDR3. This chain joins TRBV19 and TRBJ1-5; the D is unclear. Trimming took off 3 bases at V and 5 bases at J, with 8 bases between the two ends. The CDR3 consists of 13 residues. CDR1 and CDR2 from the germline V gene are LNHDA and SQIVND (reference sequence). CDR3 sequence: CASSIWAYQPQHF. As DNA, the CDR3 is TGTGCCAGTAGTATTTGGGCGTATCAGCCCCAGCATTTT. Full variable domain (outside the CDR3, taken from reference TRBV19 and TRBJ1-5): DGGITQSPKYLFRKEGQNVTLSCEQNLNHDAMYWYRQDPGQGLRLIYYSQIVNDFQKGDIAEGYSVSREKKESFPLTVTSAQKNPTAFYLCASSIWAYQPQHFGDGTRLSIL.

The chain has TRBV27 and TRBJ2-1; unclear D gene. The germline V gene has CDR1 MNHEY and CDR2 SMNVEV (reference sequence). Trimming shortened V by 8 bases and J by 0 bases, and 14 bases separated the two germline ends. The CDR3 contains 15 residues. The DNA of the CDR3 is TGTGCCAGCCGATTCGACACCCGCTCCTACAATGAGCAGTTCTTC. It codes for CASRFDTRSYNEQFF.

This clone was recorded a few times. Other DNA sequences from this sample encode an identical CDR3 as well. The CDR3 nucleotides are TGTGCCAGCAGAGACGGAACTGAAGCTTTCTTT. It is translated as CASRDGTEAFF. J is TRBJ1-1 and V is TRBV6-5; D is ambiguous. With 6 bases removed from V and 5 bases from J, the gap between germline ends came to 7 bases. Germline loops: CDR1 MNHEY, CDR2 SVGAGI. CDR3 length: 11 amino acids.

This clone was recorded many times. Other nucleotide sequences in the sample specify the same CDR3. The chain employs TRBV11-2 and TRBJ2-1, with 8 positions matching TRBD2. V lost 2 bases and J lost 2; bases outside the gene matches: 2. Germline V CDR1 and CDR2: SGHAT, FQNNGV. The CDR3 covers 15 residues. This chain's CDR3 is CASSLTGGPYNEQFF. CDR3 nucleotide sequence: TGTGCCAGCAGCTTAACGGGAGGGCCCTACAATGAGCAGTTCTTC.

This chain links TRBV6-5 with TRBJ2-1; unclear D gene. The CDR3 covers 14 residues. CDR1 and CDR2 from the germline V gene are MNHEY and SVGAGI. V shed 0 bases and J shed 4 bases, with 7 bases lying between them. The CDR3 DNA reads as TGTGCCAGCAGTTACTCCGACCCTTACAATGAGCAGTTCTTC. Protein sequence: CASSYSDPYNEQFF.

This clone was seen more than once but under ten times. The V and J genes are TRBV11-1 and TRBJ2-1; D may be TRBD1 or TRBD2 (5 bases each). The CDR3 contains 16 residues. V was shortened by 4 bases and J by 4 bases, with 17 bases between the two germline ends. CDR1 is SGHAT, CDR2 FQDESV, per germline (reference sequence). CDR3: CASSSPLGELYNEQFF. DNA of the CDR3: TGTGCCAGCAGCTCACCCTTGGGGGAACTTTACAATGAGCAGTTCTTC.

The chain carries TRBV7-2 and TRBJ1-1, with unresolved D. V was pared by 5 bases and J by 4 bases, with 14 bases between. The CDR3 totals 14 residues. Germline V gene sequence: CDR1 SGHTA, CDR2 FQGNSA. CDR3 in DNA: TGTGCCAGCAGCGCGACCTCAGGCGGCACTGAAGCTTTCTTT. Its protein product is CASSATSGGTEAFF.

The chain employs TRBV6-1 and TRBJ2-7, with TRBD1 matching 8 bases. The CDR3 runs to 15 residues. Germline CDR1 is MNHNS and CDR2 is SASEGT. Germline trimming cut 6 bases from V and 5 bases from J; bases unmatched to any gene: 12. The CDR3 here is CASSPGQGGSHEQYF. The DNA of the CDR3 is TGTGCCAGCAGCCCCGGACAGGGCGGTTCCCACGAGCAGTACTTC.

V usage is TRBV5-1 and J usage is TRBJ1-5; D call uncertain. This CDR3 spans 14 amino acids. Trimming left V 0 bases short and J 5 bases short, with 9 bases between. Germline-derived CDR1 and CDR2 are SGHRS and YFSETQ. CDR3 sequence (DNA): TGCGCCAGCAGCTTGGACGGAGGCCATCAGCCCCAGCATTTT. Its protein product is CASSLDGGHQPQHF.

The chain joins TRBV5-4 to TRBJ2-3; no firm D call. Trimming left V 2 bases short and J 7 bases short, with 5 bases between. Germline CDR1 reads SGHNT; CDR2 reads YYREEE (reference sequence). This CDR3 spans 11 amino acids. In DNA form, the CDR3 reads TGTGCCAGCAGCTTATATAATACGCAGTATTTT. Its translation is CASSLYNTQYF.